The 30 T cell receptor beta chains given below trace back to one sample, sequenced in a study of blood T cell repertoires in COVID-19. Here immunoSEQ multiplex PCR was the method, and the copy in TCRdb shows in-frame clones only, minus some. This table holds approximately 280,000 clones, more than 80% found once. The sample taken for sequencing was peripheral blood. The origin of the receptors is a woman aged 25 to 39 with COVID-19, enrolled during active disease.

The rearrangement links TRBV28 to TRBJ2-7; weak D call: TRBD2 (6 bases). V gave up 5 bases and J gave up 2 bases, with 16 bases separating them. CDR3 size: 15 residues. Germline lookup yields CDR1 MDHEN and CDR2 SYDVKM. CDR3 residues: CASSAPGLGAYEQYF. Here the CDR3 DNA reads TGTGCCAGCAGTGCCCCGGGACTTGGGGCCTACGAGCAGTACTTC.

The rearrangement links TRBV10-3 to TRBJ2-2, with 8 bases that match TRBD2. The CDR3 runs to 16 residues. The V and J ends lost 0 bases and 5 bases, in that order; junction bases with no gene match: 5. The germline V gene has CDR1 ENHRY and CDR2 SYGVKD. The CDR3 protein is CAISESVAGRTGELFF. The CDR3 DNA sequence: TGTGCCATCAGTGAGTCTGTAGCGGGAAGGACCGGGGAGCTGTTTTTT.

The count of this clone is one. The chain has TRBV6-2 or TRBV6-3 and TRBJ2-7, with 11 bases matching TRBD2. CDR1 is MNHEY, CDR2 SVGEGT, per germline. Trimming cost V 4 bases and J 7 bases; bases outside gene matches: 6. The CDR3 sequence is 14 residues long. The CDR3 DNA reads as TGTGCCAGCAGTTTAACGGGACTAGCGGTAGAGCAGTACTTC. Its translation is CASSLTGLAVEQYF.

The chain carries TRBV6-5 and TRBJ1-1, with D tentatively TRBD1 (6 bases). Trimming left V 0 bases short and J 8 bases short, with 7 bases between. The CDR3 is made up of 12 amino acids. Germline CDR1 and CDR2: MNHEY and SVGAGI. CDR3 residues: CASSYSQGEAFF. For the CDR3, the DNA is TGTGCCAGCAGTTACTCTCAGGGGGAAGCTTTCTTT.

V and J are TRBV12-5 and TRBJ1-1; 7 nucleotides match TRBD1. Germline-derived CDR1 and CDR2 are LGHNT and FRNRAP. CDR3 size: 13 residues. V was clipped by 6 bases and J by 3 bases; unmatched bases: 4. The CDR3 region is CASGLDRDTEAFF. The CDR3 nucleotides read TGTGCTAGTGGCCTTGACAGGGACACTGAAGCTTTCTTT.

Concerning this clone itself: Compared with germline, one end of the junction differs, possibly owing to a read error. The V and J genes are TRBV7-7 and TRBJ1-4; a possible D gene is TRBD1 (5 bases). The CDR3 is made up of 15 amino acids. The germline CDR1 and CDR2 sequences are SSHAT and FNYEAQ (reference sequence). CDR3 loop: CASSLGPGGNEKLFF. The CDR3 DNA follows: TGTGCTAGCAGCTTAGGCCCGGGGGGAAATGAAAAACTGTTTTTT.

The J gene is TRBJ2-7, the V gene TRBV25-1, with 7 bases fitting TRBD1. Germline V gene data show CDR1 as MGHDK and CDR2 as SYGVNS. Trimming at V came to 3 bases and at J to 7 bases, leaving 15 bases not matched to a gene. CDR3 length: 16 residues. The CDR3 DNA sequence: TGTGCCAGCAGTGAGCGACAGGGAGCTCTGACGGGGGAGCAGTACTTC. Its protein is CASSERQGALTGEQYF.

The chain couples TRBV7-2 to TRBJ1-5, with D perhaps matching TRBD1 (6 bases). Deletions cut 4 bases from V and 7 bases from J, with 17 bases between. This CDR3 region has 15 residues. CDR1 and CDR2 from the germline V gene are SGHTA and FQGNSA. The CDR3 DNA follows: TGTGCCAGCAGCTCCCTCAGGGGACCAGAACAGCCCCAGCATTTT. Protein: CASSSLRGPEQPQHF.

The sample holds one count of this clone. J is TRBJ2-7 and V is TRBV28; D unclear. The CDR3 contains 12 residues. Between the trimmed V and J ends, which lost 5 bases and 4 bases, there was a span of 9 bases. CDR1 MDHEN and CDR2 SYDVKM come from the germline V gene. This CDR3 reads CASSTRQYEQYF. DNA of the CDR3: TGTGCCAGCAGTACCCGCCAGTACGAGCAGTACTTC. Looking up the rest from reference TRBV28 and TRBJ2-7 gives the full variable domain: DVKVTQSSRYLVKRTGEKVFLECVQDMDHENMFWYRQDPGLGLRLIYFSYDVKMKEKGDIPEGYSVSREKKERFSLILESASTNQTSMYLCASSTRQYEQYFGPGTRLTVT.

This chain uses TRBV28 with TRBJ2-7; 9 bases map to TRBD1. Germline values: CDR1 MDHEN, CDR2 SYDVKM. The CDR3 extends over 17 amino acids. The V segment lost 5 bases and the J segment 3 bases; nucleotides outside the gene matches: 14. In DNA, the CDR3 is TGTGCCAGCAGTACTGGGACAGGGCTAGCGCATCTCTACGAGCAGTACTTC. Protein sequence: CASSTGTGLAHLYEQYF.

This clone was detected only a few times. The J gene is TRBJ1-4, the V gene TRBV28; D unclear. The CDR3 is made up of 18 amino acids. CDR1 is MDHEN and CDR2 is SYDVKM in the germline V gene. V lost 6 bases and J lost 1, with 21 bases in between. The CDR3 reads CASRLYRGKARTNEKLFF. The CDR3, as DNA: TGTGCCAGCAGACTTTATCGGGGTAAGGCGAGAACTAATGAAAAACTGTTTTTT.

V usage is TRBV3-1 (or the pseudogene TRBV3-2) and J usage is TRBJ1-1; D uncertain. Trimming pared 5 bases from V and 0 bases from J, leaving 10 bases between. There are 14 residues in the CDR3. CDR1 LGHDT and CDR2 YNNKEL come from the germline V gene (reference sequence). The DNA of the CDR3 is TGTGCCAGCAGCACTGACTTTATGAACACTGAAGCTTTCTTT. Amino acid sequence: CASSTDFMNTEAFF.

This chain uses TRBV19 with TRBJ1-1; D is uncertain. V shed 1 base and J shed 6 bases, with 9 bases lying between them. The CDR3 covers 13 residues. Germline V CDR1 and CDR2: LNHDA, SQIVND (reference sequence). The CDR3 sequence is CASSIVSVPEAFF. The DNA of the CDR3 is TGTGCCAGTAGTATAGTTTCGGTTCCTGAAGCTTTCTTT.

The CDR3 reads CASSFIPGQCNEKLFF. The DNA for the CDR3 is TGTGCCAGCAGCTTCATACCGGGACAGTGTAATGAAAAACTGTTTTTT. The chain recombines TRBV7-3 with TRBJ1-4, with TRBD1 matching 7 bases. Losses at the gene ends were 3 bases for V and 4 bases for J; bases not matched to a gene: 8. The length of the CDR3 is 16 residues. The germline V gene has CDR1 SGHTA and CDR2 FQGTGA.

The CDR3 here is CATHRDNYEQYF. CDR3 nucleotide sequence: TGTGCCACTCACCGGGACAACTACGAGCAGTACTTC. The chain recombines TRBV6-5 with TRBJ2-7; TRBD1 might be the D (6 bases). There are 12 residues in the CDR3. The V and J ends lost 10 bases and 3 bases respectively, with 13 bases between them. Germline V gene lookup returns CDR1 MNHEY and CDR2 SVGAGI.

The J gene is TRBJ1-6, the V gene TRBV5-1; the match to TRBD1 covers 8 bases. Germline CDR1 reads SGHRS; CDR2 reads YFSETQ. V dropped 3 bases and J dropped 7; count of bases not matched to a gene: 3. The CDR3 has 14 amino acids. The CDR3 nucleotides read TGCGCCAGCAGCTACGGACAGGGAAATTCACCCCTCCACTTT. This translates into CASSYGQGNSPLHF.

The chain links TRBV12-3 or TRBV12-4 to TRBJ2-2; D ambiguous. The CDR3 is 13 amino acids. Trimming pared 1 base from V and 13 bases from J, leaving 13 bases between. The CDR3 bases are TGTGCCAGCAGTTTAGGCGTACCGGGTGGGCTGTTTTTT. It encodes CASSLGVPGGLFF.

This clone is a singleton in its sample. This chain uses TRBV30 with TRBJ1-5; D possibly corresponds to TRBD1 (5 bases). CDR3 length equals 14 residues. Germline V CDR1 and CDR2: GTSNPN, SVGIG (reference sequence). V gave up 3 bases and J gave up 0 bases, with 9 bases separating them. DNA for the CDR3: TGTGCCTGGAGCGGGACTAATAGCAATCAGCCCCAGCATTTT. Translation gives CAWSGTNSNQPQHF.

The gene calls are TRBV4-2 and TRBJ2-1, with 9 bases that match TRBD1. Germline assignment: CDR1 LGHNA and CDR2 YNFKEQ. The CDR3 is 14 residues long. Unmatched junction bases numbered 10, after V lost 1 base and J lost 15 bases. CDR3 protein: CASSQGRGQGLLFF. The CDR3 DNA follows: TGTGCCAGCAGCCAAGGACGGGGACAGGGCCTCCTGTTCTTC.

CDR3 amino acids: CASRERGYPTGELFF. The CDR3 nucleotides are TGTGCCAGCAGGGAGAGGGGGTATCCCACCGGGGAGCTGTTTTTT. V gene TRBV28 combines with J gene TRBJ2-2; tentative D call: TRBD1 (6 bases). V lost 6 bases and J lost 4, with 15 bases in between. The CDR3 length is 15 residues. Germline lookup yields CDR1 MDHEN and CDR2 SYDVKM.

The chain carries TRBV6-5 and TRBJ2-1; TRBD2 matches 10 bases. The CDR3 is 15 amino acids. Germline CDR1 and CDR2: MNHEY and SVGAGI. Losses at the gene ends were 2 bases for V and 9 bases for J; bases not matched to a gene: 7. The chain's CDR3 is CASSYPSGSWSEQFF. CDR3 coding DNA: TGTGCCAGCAGTTACCCTAGCGGGAGCTGGTCTGAGCAGTTCTTC.

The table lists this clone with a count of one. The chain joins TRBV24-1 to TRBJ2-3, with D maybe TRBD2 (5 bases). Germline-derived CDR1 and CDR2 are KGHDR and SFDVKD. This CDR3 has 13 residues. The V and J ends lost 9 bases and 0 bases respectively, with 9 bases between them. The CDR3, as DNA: TGTGCCACCTCAGGAGGAAGCACAGATACGCAGTATTTT. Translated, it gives CATSGGSTDTQYF.

Written as DNA, the CDR3 is TGTGCCAGCAGCTTAACCCCAGGAACGAACACCGGGGAGCTGTTTTTT. Protein sequence: CASSLTPGTNTGELFF. The rearrangement uses TRBV7-3 and TRBJ2-2; no clear D. Germline-derived CDR1 and CDR2 are SGHTA and FQGTGA. Between the trimmed V and J ends, which lost 0 bases and 0 bases, there was a span of 8 bases. The CDR3 loop spans 16 amino acids.

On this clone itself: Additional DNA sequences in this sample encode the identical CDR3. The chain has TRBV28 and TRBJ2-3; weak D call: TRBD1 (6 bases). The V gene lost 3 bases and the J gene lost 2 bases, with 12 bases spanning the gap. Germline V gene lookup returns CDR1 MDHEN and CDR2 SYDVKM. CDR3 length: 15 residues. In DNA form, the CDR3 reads TGTGCCAGCAGTTTCCCCAGGGGCGTCACAGATACGCAGTATTTT. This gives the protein CASSFPRGVTDTQYF.

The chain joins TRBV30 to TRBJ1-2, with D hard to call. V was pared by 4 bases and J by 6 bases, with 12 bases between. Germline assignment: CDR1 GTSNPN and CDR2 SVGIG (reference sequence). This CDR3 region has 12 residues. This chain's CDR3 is CAWTRPGNGYTF. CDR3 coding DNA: TGTGCCTGGACCCGACCAGGAAATGGCTACACCTTC. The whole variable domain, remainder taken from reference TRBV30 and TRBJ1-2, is SQTIHQWPATLVQPVGSPLSLECTVEGTSNPNLYWYRQAAGRGLQLLFYSVGIGQISSEVPQNLSASRPQDRQFILSSKKLLLSDSGFYLCAWTRPGNGYTFGSGTRLTVV.

CDR3 amino acids: CASSLGDRRLAGGDEQFF. CDR3 in DNA: TGTGCCAGCAGCTTAGGCGACAGGCGGCTAGCGGGAGGTGATGAGCAGTTCTTC. The chain combines TRBV11-3 with TRBJ2-1, with 11 bases identical to TRBD2. The germline V gene encodes CDR1 SGHNT and CDR2 YENEEA. J lost 8 bases, V lost 1 base, and 13 bases had no gene match. The CDR3 runs to 18 residues.

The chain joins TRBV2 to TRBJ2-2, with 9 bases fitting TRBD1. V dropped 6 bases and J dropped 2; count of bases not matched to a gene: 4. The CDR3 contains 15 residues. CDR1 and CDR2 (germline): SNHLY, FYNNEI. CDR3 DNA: TGTGCCAGCAGGGGACAGGGCCTAAACACCGGGGAGCTGTTTTTT. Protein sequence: CASRGQGLNTGELFF.

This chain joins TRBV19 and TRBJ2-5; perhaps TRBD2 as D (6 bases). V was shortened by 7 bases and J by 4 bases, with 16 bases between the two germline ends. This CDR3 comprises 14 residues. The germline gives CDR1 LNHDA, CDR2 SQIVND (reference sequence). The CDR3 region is CASTPGVRRETQYF. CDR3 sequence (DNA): TGTGCCAGTACCCCGGGAGTCCGGAGAGAGACCCAGTACTTC.

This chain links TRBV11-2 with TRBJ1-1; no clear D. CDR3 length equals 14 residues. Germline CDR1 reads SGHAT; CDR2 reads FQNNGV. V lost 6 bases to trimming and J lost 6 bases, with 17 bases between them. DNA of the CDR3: TGTGCCAGCAGTGTCCGGTGGGAGAGGGCTGAAGCTTTCTTT. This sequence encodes CASSVRWERAEAFF.

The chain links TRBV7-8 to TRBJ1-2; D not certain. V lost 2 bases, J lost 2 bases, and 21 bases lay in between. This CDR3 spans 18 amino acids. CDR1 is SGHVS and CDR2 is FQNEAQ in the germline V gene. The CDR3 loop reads CASSLSPRMGGWNYGYTF. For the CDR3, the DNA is TGTGCCAGCAGCTTAAGCCCCCGTATGGGAGGATGGAACTATGGCTACACCTTC.